The entry that follows covers one TCR beta chain sequence. The source of the sample is a study of control samples from healthy donors and cancer patients. CDR1 is SNHLY and CDR2 is FYNNEI in the germline V gene. The CDR3 runs to 16 residues. The germline V and J ends were trimmed by 2 bases and 0 bases, with 10 bases remaining between them. This table comes from immunoSEQ multiplex PCR, and its TCRdb copy is limited to in-frame clones, with some not included. The sample carries roughly 120,000 clones, about 93% recorded once. This sequence was found in a man aged 25-45 years in good health. The genes are TRBV2 and TRBJ2-2; D is undetermined. Specimen: blood. The CDR3 loop is CASSEYSTANTGELFF. CDR3 nucleotide sequence: TGTGCCAGCAGTGAATATTCCACTGCGAACACCGGGGAGCTGTTTTTT. The full variable domain, its missing parts supplied by reference TRBV2 and TRBJ2-2, is EPEVTQTPSHQVTQMGQEVILRCVPISNHLYFYWYRQILGQKVEFLVSFYNNEISEKSEIFDDQFSVERPDGSNFTLKIRSTKLEDSAMYFCASSEYSTANTGELFFGEGSRLTVL.